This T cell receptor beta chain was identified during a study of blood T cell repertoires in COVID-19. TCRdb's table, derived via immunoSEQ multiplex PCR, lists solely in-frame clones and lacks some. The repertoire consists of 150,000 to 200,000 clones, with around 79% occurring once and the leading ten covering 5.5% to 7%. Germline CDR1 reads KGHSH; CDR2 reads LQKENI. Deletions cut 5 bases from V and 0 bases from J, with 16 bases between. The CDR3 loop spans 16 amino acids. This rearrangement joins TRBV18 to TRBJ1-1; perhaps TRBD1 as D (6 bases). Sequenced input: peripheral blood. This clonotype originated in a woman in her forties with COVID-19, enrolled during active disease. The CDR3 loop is CASSTGPVRLNTEAFF. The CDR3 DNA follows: TGTGCCAGCTCAACAGGGCCGGTAAGACTGAACACTGAAGCTTTCTTT.